This TCR beta chain was recovered during a study of graft-versus-host responses after intestinal transplantation. The wider study: Recipients uniformly received anti-thymocyte globulin induction, followed by tacrolimus and steroids for approximately 3 years.

Notes on the study in general: Analysis identified GvH clones in recipient marrow, with some appearing first in ileum or blood.

The data were produced by immunoSEQ multiplex PCR, yet TCRdb's version contains in-frame clones alone and is incomplete. The sample includes around 110,000 clones, about nine tenths of them seen just once. Of note for this clone: Its specificity is not known.

V was cut by 1 base and J by 0 bases, with 13 bases left in between. This CDR3 contains 16 residues. Germline V gene sequence: CDR1 SGHKS, CDR2 YYEKEE (reference sequence). Material: unstimulated CD4+ T cells sorted from spleen or lymph node cells, obtained before intestinal transplant. V usage is TRBV5-5 and J usage is TRBJ1-1; D perhaps matches TRBD1 (5 bases). The clonotype originates from a human donor who received an intestinal transplant. In DNA form, the CDR3 reads TGTGCCAGCAGCTTGAGAGCGACGGACATGAACACTGAAGCTTTCTTT. Translating gives CASSLRATDMNTEAFF.